This T cell receptor beta chain was recorded in a study of blood T cell repertoires in COVID-19. Whole-study context: COVID-19 samples, acute and convalescent, were from the United States, Italy and Spain. Sample material is recorded as cDNA or gDNA derived from T cells, B-cell-depleted T cells, or PBMCs.

Trimming shortened V by 0 bases and J by 2 bases, and 9 bases separated the two germline ends. The length of the CDR3 is 14 residues. CDR1 and CDR2 (germline): SGHRS, YFSETQ. Original analysis: Amplification of reference gene primers provided the estimated nucleated cell counts. Assay: immunoSEQ multiplex PCR; the TCRdb copy retains only in-frame clones and omits some. V, J and clone size were drawn from that table, and D and trimming were deduced from the DNA. This table has some 57,000 clones, about 89% appearing once. This TCR came from a man aged 60-69 years with acute or convalescent COVID-19. This chain uses TRBV5-1 with TRBJ2-7; D unresolved. Sequenced material: peripheral blood. CDR3 sequence: CASSLDSTAYEQYF. The CDR3 DNA is TGCGCCAGCAGCTTGGACAGTACAGCCTACGAGCAGTACTTC.